The source of this T cell receptor beta chain is a study of blood T cell repertoires in COVID-19. Study as a whole: T cells, B-cell-depleted T cells, or PBMCs provided the cDNA or gDNA that served as material.

The ends were cut back, 0 bases at V and 2 bases at J, with 5 bases in the middle. Looked up from germline, CDR1 is SGHNT and CDR2 is YYREEE (reference sequence). This CDR3 has 14 residues. Recruited during active infection, patients (from Seattle) were subsequently followed longitudinally. Here immunoSEQ multiplex PCR was the method, and the copy in TCRdb shows in-frame clones only, minus some. The sample gives a few hundred thousand clones, 85% to 90% of which show up once; 2.5% to 3.5% is in the top ten. This sequence joins TRBV5-4 and TRBJ2-2, with D uncertain. The receptor was isolated from a woman in her 30s with COVID-19, enrolled during active disease. What was sequenced was peripheral blood. CDR3 sequence: CASSLALNTGELFF. The DNA of the CDR3 is TGTGCCAGCAGCTTGGCTCTTAACACCGGGGAGCTGTTTTTT.